This T cell receptor (beta chain) was captured by sequencing in a study of T-cell memory formation after mild COVID-19. For the study at large: TCR clusters were mostly confined to one donor each. Study results and caveats: The authors did not confirm SARS-CoV-2 specificity of second-wave clones peaking day 37. Contracting clones, day 15 to 85, had balanced CD4/CD8, and later expanders favored CD4+.

Details on this clonotype: Its antigen is as yet unknown.

CDR1 and CDR2 (germline): SGHAT, FQNNGV. V was trimmed by 3 bases and J by 3 bases, leaving 5 bases between them. This CDR3 has 12 residues. Libraries for TCRalpha and TCRbeta carried sample barcodes and unique molecular identifiers via 5'RACE. In TCRdb, the 5' RACE reads were re-called with MiXCR into one record per CDR3 protein. The sample lists a few hundred thousand distinct CDR3 sequences, 25% to 30% occurring once. The receptor comes from an adult woman who had mild COVID-19 (a few samples of this study predate the infection). Cell type and time point are not known. The specimen was PBMCs or a T cell subset sorted from them (not recorded which). The rearrangement links TRBV11-2 to TRBJ1-1, with unresolved D. CDR3 protein: CASSFSDTEAFF. CDR3 DNA sequence: TGTGCCAGCAGCTTCAGCGACACTGAAGCTTTCTTT.